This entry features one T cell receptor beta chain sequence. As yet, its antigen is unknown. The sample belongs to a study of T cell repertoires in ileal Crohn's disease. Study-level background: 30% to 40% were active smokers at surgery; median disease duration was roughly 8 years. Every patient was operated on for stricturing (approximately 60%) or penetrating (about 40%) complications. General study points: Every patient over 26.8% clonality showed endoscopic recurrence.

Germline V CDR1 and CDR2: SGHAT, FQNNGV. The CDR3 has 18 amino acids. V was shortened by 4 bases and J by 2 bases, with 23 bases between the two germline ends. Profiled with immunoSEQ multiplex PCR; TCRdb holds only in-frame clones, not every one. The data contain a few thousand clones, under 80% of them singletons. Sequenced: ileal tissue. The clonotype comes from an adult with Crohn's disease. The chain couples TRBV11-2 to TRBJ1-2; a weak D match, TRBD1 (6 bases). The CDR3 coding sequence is TGTGCCAGCAGCTCCCACTCTCTTAGGCGTCAGGGGAACTATGGCTACACCTTC. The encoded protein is CASSSHSLRRQGNYGYTF.